Each of the 31 T cell receptor beta chains below was sequenced from the same sample in a study of cytomegalovirus exposure and HLA in healthy donors. Both 60 Vbeta primers and 13 Jbeta primers went into the PCR. Here immunoSEQ multiplex PCR was the method, and the copy in TCRdb shows in-frame clones only, minus some. The sample contains about 41,000 clones, over 70% of which appear only once. Sequencing was done on a sample of PBMCs. The receptors shown here come from a man aged 45-60 years in good health and CMV-seronegative.

This clone was seen once. The J gene is TRBJ2-3, the V gene TRBV5-1; the match to TRBD2 covers 7 bases. CDR3 length: 14 residues. The J segment lost 6 bases and the V segment lost 1 base, leaving 5 bases of the junction unmatched. Germline CDR1 is SGHRS and CDR2 is YFSETQ. The CDR3 protein is CASSLSSGIDTQYF. CDR3 in DNA: TGCGCCAGCAGCTTGTCCAGCGGGATCGATACGCAGTATTTT.

The rearrangement joins TRBV27 to TRBJ2-1, with a weak D call TRBD2 (6 bases). V gave up 3 bases and J gave up 8 bases, with 11 bases separating them. Germline CDR1 MNHEY, CDR2 SMNVEV (reference sequence). The CDR3 loop spans 13 amino acids. The chain's CDR3 is CASSFASGDEQFF. The DNA of the CDR3 is TGTGCCAGCAGTTTTGCGTCGGGAGATGAGCAGTTCTTC.

V gene TRBV16 combines with J gene TRBJ1-5; possible D gene TRBD1, 6 bases. V was cut by 0 bases and J by 10 bases, with 16 bases left in between. Germline values: CDR1 KGHSY, CDR2 FQNENV. The CDR3 consists of 15 residues. The chain's CDR3 is CASSQSPGHQGPQHF. CDR3 nucleotides: TGTGCCAGCAGCCAATCCCCGGGACACCAGGGCCCCCAGCATTTT.

V gene TRBV6-1 combines with J gene TRBJ2-1; 8 bases align to TRBD2. CDR3 length: 14 amino acids. With V trimmed by 6 bases and J by 2 bases, 3 bases remained unmatched. Germline V gene lookup returns CDR1 MNHNS and CDR2 SASEGT. The CDR3 coding sequence is TGTGCCAGCAGACTAGCGGTAACCTACAATGAGCAGTTCTTC. It is translated as CASRLAVTYNEQFF.

The chain employs TRBV4-3 and TRBJ2-3; 7 bases are a match to TRBD2. The germline V gene encodes CDR1 LGHNA and CDR2 YSLEER. With V trimmed by 1 base and J by 3 bases, 4 bases remained unmatched. This CDR3 has 15 amino acids. The CDR3 reads CASSQGLAVTDTQYF. The CDR3 nucleotides read TGCGCCAGCAGCCAAGGACTAGCCGTTACAGATACGCAGTATTTT.

The CDR3 sequence: CASSVGQAGYEQYF. The CDR3 DNA reads as TGTGCCAGCAGCGTAGGTCAGGCTGGGTACGAGCAGTACTTC. V gene TRBV9 combines with J gene TRBJ2-7; D is undetermined. V shed 0 bases and J shed 4 bases, with 11 bases lying between them. Germline V gene data show CDR1 as SGDLS and CDR2 as YYNGEE. The CDR3 loop spans 14 amino acids.

In this sample, this clone turned up a few times. The CDR3 here is CASSDNIQYTEAFF. The CDR3 DNA is TGTGCCAGCAGTGACAATATCCAGTACACTGAAGCTTTCTTT. The chain combines TRBV6-5 with TRBJ1-1, with unresolved D. Between the trimmed V and J ends, which lost 5 bases and 3 bases, there was a span of 13 bases. The length of the CDR3 is 14 residues. The germline gives CDR1 MNHEY, CDR2 SVGAGI.

CDR3 nucleotide sequence: TGTGCCAGCAGCTTGGGGGCACAAACTCCGCTGGGTGGAAACACCATATATTTT. It is translated as CASSLGAQTPLGGNTIYF. The chain couples TRBV5-4 to TRBJ1-3, with unresolved D. This CDR3 has 18 residues. V lost 0 bases to trimming and J lost 3 bases, with 19 bases between them. Germline lookup yields CDR1 SGHNT and CDR2 YYREEE (reference sequence).

The rearrangement joins TRBV10-3 to TRBJ2-1, with D uncertain. V was trimmed by 8 bases and J by 6 bases, leaving 8 bases between them. This CDR3 has 11 residues. The germline V gene encodes CDR1 ENHRY and CDR2 SYGVKD. The CDR3, as DNA: TGTGCCATCGGGTCTAGCAATGAGCAGTTCTTC. Its translation is CAIGSSNEQFF.

This clone was seen a single time. The V call is TRBV7-9, the J call TRBJ2-7; D is perhaps TRBD1 (6 bases). V shed 0 bases and J shed 0 bases, with 15 bases lying between them. This CDR3 has 17 residues. The germline gives CDR1 SEHNR, CDR2 FQNEAQ (reference sequence). The CDR3 region has the DNA TGTGCCAGCAGCTTAGCCTGGGGGACACTCGACTCCTACGAGCAGTACTTC. Amino acids: CASSLAWGTLDSYEQYF.

The chain couples TRBV6-6 to TRBJ1-5; 8 bases map to TRBD1. In germline, CDR1 is MNHNY, CDR2 SVGAGI (reference sequence). J was trimmed by 1 base and V by 4 bases; bases with no gene match: 6. CDR3 length equals 16 residues. The DNA for the CDR3 is TGTGCCAGCAGTTGGGGACAGGCTTTAAGCAATCAGCCCCAGCATTTT. This sequence encodes CASSWGQALSNQPQHF.

The V and J genes are TRBV4-2 and TRBJ1-3; no definite D call. This CDR3 spans 15 amino acids. With 6 bases removed from V and 4 bases from J, the gap between germline ends came to 16 bases. Germline assignment: CDR1 LGHNA and CDR2 YNFKEQ. As DNA, the CDR3 is TGTGCCAGCAGTGCGCAGGCTGCTCTCGGAAACACCATATATTTT. This encodes CASSAQAALGNTIYF.

Comments on this clone: An end of the junction does not agree with germline; a read error may underlie this. The V and J genes are TRBV7-9 and TRBJ1-2, with D maybe TRBD1 (6 bases). Looked up from germline, CDR1 is SEHNR and CDR2 is FQNEAQ (reference sequence). The CDR3 runs 15 residues. In nucleotides, the CDR3 is TGTTCCAGCAGCTTCGAACAGGGTGTCGTTTCTGGCTACACCTTC. Amino acid sequence: CSSSFEQGVVSGYTF.

The chain joins TRBV11-2 to TRBJ2-3; TRBD1 agrees at 9 bases. Germline V gene lookup returns CDR1 SGHAT and CDR2 FQNNGV. With V trimmed by 4 bases and J by 3 bases, 8 bases remained unmatched. The CDR3 spans 16 residues. The CDR3 loop reads CASSSLTGGTTDTQYF. The CDR3 bases are TGTGCCAGCAGCTCACTGACAGGGGGAACGACAGATACGCAGTATTTT. Looking up the rest from reference TRBV11-2 and TRBJ2-3 gives the full variable domain: EAGVAQSPRYKIIEKRQSVAFWCNPISGHATLYWYQQILGQGPKLLIQFQNNGVVDDSQLPKDRFSAERLKGVDSTLKIQPAKLEDSAVYLCASSSLTGGTTDTQYFGPGTRLTVL.

V gene TRBV20-1 combines with J gene TRBJ1-1, with D possibly matching TRBD1 (6 bases). The V end lost 8 bases, the J end lost 5 bases, and 12 bases lay between the germline ends. The CDR3 loop spans 11 amino acids. CDR1 is DFQATT, CDR2 SNEGSKA, per germline (reference sequence). The DNA of the CDR3 is TGCAGTAACCAGGGGTGGACTGAAGCTTTCTTT. Its translation: CSNQGWTEAFF.

The chain carries TRBV6-7 and TRBJ2-5; no definite D call. TRBV6-7 is designated an ORF whose function remains uncertain. The CDR3 has 17 amino acids. Trimming removed 0 bases from V and 5 bases from J, with 19 bases in between. For the CDR3, the DNA is TGTGCCAGCAGTTACTCGGAGAAAAACAAGGATGAGGAGACCCAGTACTTC. Amino acids: CASSYSEKNKDEETQYF.

V usage is TRBV11-1 and J usage is TRBJ2-3; D gene ambiguous. V was trimmed by 5 bases and J by 6 bases, leaving 12 bases between them. Germline lookup yields CDR1 SGHAT and CDR2 FQDESV (reference sequence). The CDR3 sequence is 13 residues long. The chain's CDR3 is CASSPHFPDTQYF. The CDR3 DNA sequence: TGTGCCAGCAGCCCTCACTTCCCCGATACGCAGTATTTT.

The V gene is TRBV5-1, the J gene TRBJ2-4, with 9 bases that match TRBD1. There are 14 residues in the CDR3. Per germline, CDR1 SGHRS and CDR2 YFSETQ. V dropped 5 bases and J dropped 5; count of bases not matched to a gene: 5. The DNA for the CDR3 is TGCGCCAGCAGACCGGGACAGGGTGAAAACATTCAGTACTTC. Translated: CASRPGQGENIQYF. Complete variable domain (other parts from reference TRBV5-1 and TRBJ2-4): KAGVTQTPRYLIKTRGQQVTLSCSPISGHRSVSWYQQTPGQGLQFLFEYFSETQRNKGNFPGRFSGRQFSNSRSEMNVSTLELGDSALYLCASRPGQGENIQYFGAGTRLSVL.

This clone was seen a few times. This specimen includes other DNA sequences encoding the same CDR3. J is TRBJ2-2 and V is TRBV5-1; maybe TRBD1 (5 bases). Germline assignment: CDR1 SGHRS and CDR2 YFSETQ. The length of the CDR3 is 15 residues. Deletions cut 5 bases from V and 1 base from J, with 12 bases between. The CDR3 DNA reads as TGCGCCAGCAGTTCGGGTACAGGGAACACCGGGGAGCTGTTTTTT. Its protein product is CASSSGTGNTGELFF.

The chain uses TRBV7-2 and TRBJ1-2; D remains ambiguous. Germline V gene data show CDR1 as SGHTA and CDR2 as FQGNSA. The CDR3 has 13 amino acids. Deletions cut 2 bases from V and 8 bases from J, with 12 bases between. Written as DNA, the CDR3 is TGTGCCAGCAGCTTACCCCCCCAGGAAGGCTACACCTTC. Its translation is CASSLPPQEGYTF.

The chain employs TRBV5-1 and TRBJ2-7; D is ambiguous. In germline, CDR1 is SGHRS, CDR2 YFSETQ. Deletions cut 0 bases from V and 2 bases from J, with 12 bases between. The CDR3 totals 15 residues. The CDR3 sequence is CASSLAVGSPYEQYF. The CDR3 nucleotides read TGCGCCAGCAGCTTGGCCGTCGGGTCCCCCTACGAGCAGTACTTC.

This clone occurred once. This chain joins TRBV5-1 and TRBJ2-7, with 8 nucleotides matching TRBD1. Germline V CDR1 and CDR2: SGHRS, YFSETQ. The CDR3 is made up of 16 amino acids. V dropped 4 bases and J dropped 2; count of bases not matched to a gene: 11. CDR3 region: CASSPQTGDSPYEQYF. The DNA of the CDR3 is TGCGCCAGCAGCCCACAGACAGGGGACAGTCCCTACGAGCAGTACTTC.

The J gene is TRBJ1-6, the V gene TRBV2; TRBD1 aligns across 9 bases. The J segment lost 9 bases and the V segment lost 6 bases, leaving 3 bases of the junction unmatched. The CDR3 has 13 residues. Per the germline V gene, CDR1 is SNHLY and CDR2 is FYNNEI. CDR3 nucleotide sequence: TGTGCCAGCAGGGACAGGGGACCTTCACCCCTCCACTTT. Translated: CASRDRGPSPLHF.

The rearrangement uses TRBV12-5 and TRBJ2-7; TRBD2 is a possible D gene (7 bases). Germline-derived CDR1 and CDR2 are LGHNT and FRNRAP. V dropped 2 bases and J dropped 6 bases, with 11 bases sitting between them. This CDR3 is built from 13 residues. Here the CDR3 reads CASGLRGGSEQYF. The DNA of the CDR3 is TGTGCTAGTGGTTTGAGGGGGGGAAGCGAGCAGTACTTC.

This clone was detected a few times. This chain joins TRBV4-3 and TRBJ1-4, with 9 bases lining up with TRBD1. J gave up 4 bases and V 1 base, and 1 base lay outside the gene matches. Per germline, CDR1 LGHNA and CDR2 YSLEER. The CDR3 has 15 amino acids. CDR3 sequence: CASSQADRGNEKLFF. The CDR3 DNA sequence: TGCGCCAGCAGCCAAGCGGACAGGGGTAATGAAAAACTGTTTTTT.

This clone has just a few counts. The chain links TRBV7-8 to TRBJ2-2; D ambiguous. The CDR3 contains 14 residues. Deletions cut 1 base from V and 4 bases from J, with 7 bases between. Per germline, CDR1 SGHVS and CDR2 FQNEAQ. The CDR3 reads CASSLDLATGELFF. CDR3 in DNA: TGTGCCAGCAGCTTAGATCTGGCCACCGGGGAGCTGTTTTTT.

The rearrangement links TRBV4-2 to TRBJ1-5, with D possibly being TRBD1 (5 bases). CDR1 and CDR2 from the germline V gene are LGHNA and YNFKEQ. The germline V and J ends were trimmed by 3 bases and 3 bases, with 12 bases remaining between them. The CDR3 consists of 15 residues. CDR3 DNA: TGTGCCAGCAGCCAGCAAGACAGTATCAATCAGCCCCAGCATTTT. As protein: CASSQQDSINQPQHF.

The chain joins TRBV4-3 to TRBJ1-2; D gene ambiguous. V was shortened by 1 base and J by 2 bases, with 2 bases between the two germline ends. The CDR3 has 12 amino acids. CDR1 is LGHNA, CDR2 YSLEER, per germline. The chain's CDR3 is CASSQANYGYTF. CDR3 nucleotides: TGCGCCAGCAGCCAAGCAAACTATGGCTACACCTTC.

V and J are TRBV5-1 and TRBJ2-5; D is possibly TRBD2 (5 bases). The CDR3 covers 15 residues. Germline values: CDR1 SGHRS, CDR2 YFSETQ. Trimming stripped 0 bases from V and 3 bases from J, with 12 bases between. The CDR3 DNA reads TGCGCCAGCAGCTTGGCCGGGCGGACTGAAGAGACCCAGTACTTC. It yields the protein CASSLAGRTEETQYF.

The chain combines TRBV4-3 with TRBJ2-5; 7 bases are a match to TRBD1. The J call may be faulty, since TRBJ2-7 better matches the DNA end. CDR3 length equals 14 residues. CDR1 and CDR2 (germline): LGHNA, YSLEER. CDR3 protein: CASSQGETGYEQYF. CDR3 DNA: TGCGCCAGCAGCCAAGGCGAGACAGGGTACGAGCAGTACTTC.

V gene TRBV10-3 combines with J gene TRBJ1-6, with D unclear. Deletions cut 0 bases from V and 0 bases from J, with 6 bases between. Germline CDR1 and CDR2: ENHRY and SYGVKD. The length of the CDR3 is 16 residues. CDR3 nucleotide sequence: TGTGCCATCAGTGAGTCACACATCTCCTATAATTCACCCCTCCACTTT. Its protein product is CAISESHISYNSPLHF.